Below are 13 T cell receptor beta chains sequenced from a single sample in a study of regulatory T cells in long-lasting Graves disease. Time point indicated: newly diagnosed GD, antithyroid drugs for less than 3 months. PBMC-extracted RNA yielded the TCR library. iRepertoire HTBI primers and Arm-PCR of CDR3 regions built TCR beta libraries. Each CDR3 protein is one row after TCRdb ran MiXCR on the multiplex PCR reads. The data hold 360,000 or so distinct CDR3 sequences, with around 17% observed a single time. Separately, the same data were catalogued under a study of T cells in Graves' hyperthyroidism and ophthalmopathy.

The sample here was peripheral blood mononuclear cells (PBMCs), taken at new diagnosis, from a patient treated with antithyroid drugs. These TCRs come from a man aged 40-55 years with Graves disease.

This clonotype came up many times. This rearrangement joins TRBV28 to TRBJ1-2; D might be TRBD1 (6 bases). This CDR3 has 14 amino acids. Germline V CDR1 and CDR2: MDHEN, SYDVKM. The V and J ends lost 4 bases and 4 bases respectively, with 13 bases between them. CDR3 loop: CASSYRQVFYGYTF. As DNA, the CDR3 is TGTGCCAGCAGTTACAGACAGGTGTTCTATGGCTACACCTTC.

This clonotype was recorded many times. This chain joins TRBV6-2 or TRBV6-3 and TRBJ2-7; 10 bases fit TRBD2. V shed 2 bases and J 5 bases; nucleotides not matched to a gene: 6. The CDR3 covers 15 residues. In germline, CDR1 is MNHEY, CDR2 SVGEGT. Written as DNA, the CDR3 is TGTGCCAGCAGTTACAGTCTAGCGGGGGTTCACGAGCAGTACTTC. Its translation is CASSYSLAGVHEQYF.

This clonotype was seen a few times. CDR3 DNA: TGCAGTGCTATACAACAGCTCTACCAAGAGACCCAGTACTTC. Translating it yields CSAIQQLYQETQYF. The rearrangement uses TRBV20-1 and TRBJ2-5; D is ambiguous. CDR3 length: 14 residues. From germline, CDR1 is DFQATT and CDR2 SNEGSKA (reference sequence). Trimming left V 4 bases short and J 0 bases short, with 12 bases between.

This clonotype has at least ten counts. V and J are TRBV11-1 and TRBJ2-5; 7 bases fit TRBD1. J was trimmed by 4 bases and V by 5 bases; bases with no gene match: 13. CDR3 length: 16 amino acids. Germline V gene lookup returns CDR1 SGHAT and CDR2 FQDESV (reference sequence). For the CDR3, the DNA is TGTGCCAGCAGCCAGGTCGAGGGGGCGCTGGTAGAGACCCAGTACTTC. It codes for CASSQVEGALVETQYF.

Points on this clonotype: One end of the junction is discordant with germline, which a read error may explain. J is TRBJ1-1 and V is TRBV11-3; 7 bases line up with TRBD1. Germline lookup yields CDR1 SGHNT and CDR2 YENEEA. The CDR3 totals 13 residues. DNA of the CDR3: TGTGCCTGCAGCCAGGGGGGGGGCACTGAAGCTTTCTTT. Amino acids: CACSQGGGTEAFF.

This clonotype was recorded many times. This chain connects TRBV10-3 to TRBJ2-7; no clear D gene. V was pared by 4 bases and J by 1 base, with 5 bases between. CDR3 length equals 12 residues. The germline V gene encodes CDR1 ENHRY and CDR2 SYGVKD. The CDR3 spells CAISAISYEQYF. The DNA of the CDR3 is TGTGCCATCAGTGCCATATCCTACGAGCAGTACTTC.

This chain connects TRBV4-2 to TRBJ1-2; TRBD1 is a possible D gene (5 bases). Germline CDR1 LGHNA, CDR2 YNFKEQ. The CDR3 totals 14 residues. Trimming removed 1 base at V and 8 bases at J, with 14 bases between. The CDR3 sequence: CASSQALQVEGYTF. CDR3 coding DNA: TGTGCCAGCAGCCAAGCGTTACAGGTTGAGGGCTACACCTTC.

This clonotype has only a few counts. A read error is possible here, since a much larger clone lies one base away. The rearrangement joins TRBV20-1 to TRBJ2-5; D is possibly TRBD1 (6 bases). CDR3 length equals 14 residues. CDR1 and CDR2 from the germline V gene are DFQATT and SNEGSKA (reference sequence). CDR3 in DNA: TGCAGTGCTAGGGAGAGGCAGGGGCGAGAGACCAAGTACTTC. Residues: CSARERQGRETKYF.

Notes on this clonotype: This may be a read error, as it is one base from a much larger clone. CDR3 DNA sequence: TGTGCCAGCAGCTCCGGACATCCCGGGGAGCTGTTTTTT. Protein product: CASSSGHPGELFF. The chain carries TRBV7-9 and TRBJ2-2, with D perhaps matching TRBD1 (5 bases). Germline CDR1 and CDR2: SEHNR and FQNEAQ (reference sequence). The V gene lost 4 bases and the J gene lost 6 bases, with 9 bases spanning the gap. The CDR3 spans 13 residues.

The gene calls are TRBV27 and TRBJ2-1; maybe TRBD1 (5 bases). CDR1 and CDR2 from the germline V gene are MNHEY and SMNVEV (reference sequence). With 10 bases removed from V and 0 bases from J, the gap between germline ends came to 16 bases. This CDR3 is 15 amino acids long. The CDR3 DNA follows: TGTGCCACTACACCACAGGTGAGCTCCTACAATGAGCAGTTCTTC. Protein product: CATTPQVSSYNEQFF.

This clonotype was recorded at least ten times. The rearrangement uses TRBV20-1 and TRBJ2-5; D unclear. V was pared by 1 base and J by 1 base, with 7 bases between. There are 13 residues in the CDR3. Germline V gene data show CDR1 as DFQATT and CDR2 as SNEGSKA (reference sequence). CDR3 sequence reads: CSARVRAQETQYF. DNA for the CDR3: TGCAGTGCTAGAGTTAGGGCCCAAGAGACCCAGTACTTC.

This clonotype was found a few times. The V call is TRBV5-1, the J call TRBJ2-7, with D perhaps given as TRBD1 or TRBD2 (5 bases each). There are 14 residues in the CDR3. From germline, CDR1 is SGHRS and CDR2 YFSETQ. V gave up 2 bases and J gave up 5 bases, with 14 bases separating them. CDR3 sequence reads: CASSLMGVLHEQYF. In nucleotides, the CDR3 is TGCGCCAGCAGCTTAATGGGGGTTCTGCACGAGCAGTACTTC.

This clonotype was counted many times. The V call is TRBV11-2, the J call TRBJ2-1, with 8 bases matching TRBD1. Germline assignment: CDR1 SGHAT and CDR2 FQNNGV. The CDR3 is 16 amino acids. With 0 bases clipped from V and 5 bases from J, the junction kept 6 bases outside the gene matches. The DNA of the CDR3 is TGTGCCAGCAGCTTAGATCAATGGACAGGGAACAATGAGCAGTTCTTC. Amino acids: CASSLDQWTGNNEQFF.